A single T cell receptor (beta chain) is shown here with its context. The data belong to a study of Ad26.COV2.S vaccination and SARS-CoV-2 variants. Across the study: In the COV1001 trial, the donor was in the Ad26.COV2.S arm.

Generated by immunoSEQ multiplex PCR, the TCRdb table keeps only in-frame clones and is missing some. The sample lists about 350,000 clones; around 89% were seen once. CDR1 is GTSNPN and CDR2 is SVGIG in the germline V gene (reference sequence). CDR3 length equals 12 residues. Deletions cut 7 bases from V and 8 bases from J, with 12 bases between. Sample treatment: over 15 received Ad26.COV2.S at low or high dose, single or two shots; about 5 received placebo; per-sample allocation not given. Material that was analyzed had been drawn on day 63 after the first vaccine or placebo injection. This receptor was obtained from a person aged 18-60 years who received the Ad26.COV2.S COVID-19 vaccine or a placebo. The sample in question was peripheral blood, obtained in a trial of Ad26.COV2.S vaccine versus placebo. This sequence joins TRBV30 and TRBJ1-6; D perhaps matches TRBD1 (6 bases). The CDR3 reads CASETGDSPLHF. The CDR3 bases are TGTGCCTCCGAGACAGGCGATTCACCCCTCCACTTT.